This T cell receptor (beta chain) was observed in a study of glioma-infiltrating T cells. In this sample, this clonotype turned up many times. Using RNA template, CDR3s of TCR alpha and beta were amplified with iRepertoire arm-PCR. TCRdb re-called the multiplex PCR reads with MiXCR, one entry per CDR3 protein. The sample lists approximately 190,000 distinct CDR3 sequences, approximately 30% occurring once. This CDR3 is built from 14 residues. Germline V gene sequence: CDR1 ENHRY, CDR2 SYGVKD. J was trimmed by 0 bases and V by 6 bases; bases with no gene match: 4. The clonotype comes from a human donor with low-grade glioma or glioblastoma, undergoing nonglioma brain surgery, or in good health (not recorded which). The specimen was glioma tissue, nonneoplastic brain tissue, or PBMCs (not recorded which). The V and J genes are TRBV10-3 and TRBJ1-2; 7 positions agree with TRBD1. DNA for the CDR3: TGTGCCATCAGCGGACAGGCTTCTAACTATGGCTACACCTTC. Its protein is CAISGQASNYGYTF.